This T cell receptor beta chain appears in the sequencing data of a study of post-analysis software for immune sequencing data. Notes on the study in general: Patients carried a handful of TRBV segments more frequently than controls did, and TRBV5-6, TRBV5-1 and TRBV20-1 were among them.

Note on this clonotype: The antigen remains unidentified.

V trimming: 5 bases; J trimming: 2 bases; junction bases outside the gene matches: 2. The CDR3 spans 14 residues. Looked up from germline, CDR1 is MDHEN and CDR2 is SYDVKM. The authors incorporated unique molecular identifiers into the TCR beta cDNA libraries. Researchers reported 400,000 to 550,000 cDNA molecules coming from approximately 0.91 to 9.4 million T cells. MiXCR was run by TCRdb on the PCR reads, yielding one entry per CDR3 protein. The sample includes about 770,000 distinct CDR3 sequences, 40% to 55% of them seen just once. The sample comprised blood. The receptor was derived from a girl between 10 and 17 years old with multiple sclerosis. The V and J genes are TRBV28 and TRBJ2-5; 10 bases match TRBD1. The CDR3 sequence: CASSVDRGQETQYF. In DNA form, the CDR3 reads TGTGCCAGCAGTGTGGACAGGGGGCAAGAGACCCAGTACTTC.